The sample holds one count of the clone carrying this T cell receptor beta chain. Its antigen is unknown. The junction departs from germline at one end; a sequencing error may be responsible. Germline V gene lookup returns CDR1 SGDLS and CDR2 YYNGEE. The CDR3 loop spans 12 amino acids. This record belongs to a study of CD8 T cells in ankylosing spondylitis. General study findings and limits: A motif of fewer than ten highly homologous TCR beta variants was seen as apparently characteristic of ankylosing spondylitis blood.

TCRdb redid the calling of the 5' RACE reads with MiXCR, one entry per CDR3 protein. Of under 300,000 distinct CDR3 sequences listed, about 10% were seen once; the top ten hold under 7%. The TCR originated in a male donor with ankylosing spondylitis or in good health (not recorded which). This chain links TRBV9 with TRBJ1-3; D not resolved. Source material: blood, either unsorted or a sorted T cell fraction (not recorded which). As DNA, the CDR3 is TGTACCAGCAGCATTGGGGGAAACACCATATATTTT. It translates to CTSSIGGNTIYF. Full variable domain (missing parts from reference TRBV9 and TRBJ1-3): DSGVTQTPKHLITATGQRVTLRCSPRSGDLSVYWYQQSLDQGLQFLIQYYNGEERAKGNILERFSAQQFPDLHSELNLSSLELGDSALYFCTSSIGGNTIYFGEGSWLTVV.